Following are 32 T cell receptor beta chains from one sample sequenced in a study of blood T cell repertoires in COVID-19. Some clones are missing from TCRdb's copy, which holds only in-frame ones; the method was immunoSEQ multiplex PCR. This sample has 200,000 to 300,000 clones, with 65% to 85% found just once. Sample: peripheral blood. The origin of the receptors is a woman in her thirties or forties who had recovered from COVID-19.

For the CDR3, the DNA is TGTGCCACCAGCAGAGACCCGGGGACAGGGGCCCAGCCCCAGCATTTT. Translating gives CATSRDPGTGAQPQHF. The gene calls are TRBV15 and TRBJ1-5; 10 positions agree with TRBD1. This CDR3 has 16 residues. J was trimmed by 7 bases and V by 0 bases; bases with no gene match: 6. CDR1 is LNHNV, CDR2 YYDKDF, per germline (reference sequence).

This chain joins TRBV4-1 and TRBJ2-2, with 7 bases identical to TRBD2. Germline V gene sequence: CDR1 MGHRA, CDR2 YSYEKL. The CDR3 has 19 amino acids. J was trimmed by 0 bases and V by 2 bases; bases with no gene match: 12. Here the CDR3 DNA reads TGCGCCAGCAGCCAAATGGGACGAGCGGGGACTGCGAACACCGGGGAGCTGTTTTTT. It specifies CASSQMGRAGTANTGELFF.

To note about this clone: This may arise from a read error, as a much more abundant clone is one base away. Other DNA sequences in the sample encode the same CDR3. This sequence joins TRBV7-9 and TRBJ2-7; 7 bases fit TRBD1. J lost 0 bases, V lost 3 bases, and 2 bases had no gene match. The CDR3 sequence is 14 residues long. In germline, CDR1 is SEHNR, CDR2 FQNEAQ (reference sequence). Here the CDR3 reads CASSFRDSSYEQYF. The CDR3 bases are TGTGCCAGCAGCTTCCGGGACAGCTCCTACGAGCAGTACTTC.

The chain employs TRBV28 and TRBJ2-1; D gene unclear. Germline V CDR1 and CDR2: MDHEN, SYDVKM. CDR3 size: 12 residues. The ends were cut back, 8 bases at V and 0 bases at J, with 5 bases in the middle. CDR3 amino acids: CASGSSYNEQFF. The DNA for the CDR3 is TGTGCCAGCGGTAGCTCCTACAATGAGCAGTTCTTC.

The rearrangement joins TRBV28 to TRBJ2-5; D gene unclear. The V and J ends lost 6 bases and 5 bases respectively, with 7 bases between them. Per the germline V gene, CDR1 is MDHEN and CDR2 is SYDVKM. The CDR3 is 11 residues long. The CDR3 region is CASRQWETQYF. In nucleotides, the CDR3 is TGTGCCAGCAGACAATGGGAGACCCAGTACTTC.

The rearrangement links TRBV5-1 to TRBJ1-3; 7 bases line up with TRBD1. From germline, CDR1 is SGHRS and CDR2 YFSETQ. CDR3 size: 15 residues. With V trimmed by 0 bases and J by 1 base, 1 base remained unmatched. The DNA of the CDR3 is TGCGCCAGCAGCTTGGAACAGGGGTCTGGAAACACCATATATTTT. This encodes CASSLEQGSGNTIYF.

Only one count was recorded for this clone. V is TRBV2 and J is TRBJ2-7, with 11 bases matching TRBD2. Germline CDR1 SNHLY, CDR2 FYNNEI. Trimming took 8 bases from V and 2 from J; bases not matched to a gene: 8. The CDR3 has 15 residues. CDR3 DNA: TGTGCCAGCGAAGAGTTAGCGGGGGGGACCTACGAGCAGTACTTC. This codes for CASEELAGGTYEQYF. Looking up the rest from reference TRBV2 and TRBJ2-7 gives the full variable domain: EPEVTQTPSHQVTQMGQEVILRCVPISNHLYFYWYRQILGQKVEFLVSFYNNEISEKSEIFDDQFSVERPDGSNFTLKIRSTKLEDSAMYFCASEELAGGTYEQYFGPGTRLTVT.

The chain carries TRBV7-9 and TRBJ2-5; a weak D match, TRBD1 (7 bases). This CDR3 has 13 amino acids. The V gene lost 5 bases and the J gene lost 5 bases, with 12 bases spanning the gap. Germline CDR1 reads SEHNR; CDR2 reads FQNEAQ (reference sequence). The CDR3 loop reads CASSLQGTETQYF. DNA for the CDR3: TGTGCCAGCAGCCTACAGGGGACTGAGACCCAGTACTTC.

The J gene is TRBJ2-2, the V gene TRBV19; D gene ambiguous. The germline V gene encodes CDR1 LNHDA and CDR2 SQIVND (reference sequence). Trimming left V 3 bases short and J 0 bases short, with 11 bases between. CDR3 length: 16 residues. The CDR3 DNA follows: TGTGCCAGTAGTATGAGTGCGGCGGCGAACACCGGGGAGCTGTTTTTT. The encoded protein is CASSMSAAANTGELFF. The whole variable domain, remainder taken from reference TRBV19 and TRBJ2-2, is DGGITQSPKYLFRKEGQNVTLSCEQNLNHDAMYWYRQDPGQGLRLIYYSQIVNDFQKGDIAEGYSVSREKKESFPLTVTSAQKNPTAFYLCASSMSAAANTGELFFGEGSRLTVL.

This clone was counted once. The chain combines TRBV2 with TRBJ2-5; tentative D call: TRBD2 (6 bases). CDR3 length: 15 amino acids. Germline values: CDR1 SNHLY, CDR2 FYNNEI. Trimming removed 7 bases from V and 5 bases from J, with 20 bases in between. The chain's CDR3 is CASTKMGGGGETQYF. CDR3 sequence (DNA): TGTGCCAGCACCAAAATGGGGGGAGGAGGGGAGACCCAGTACTTC.

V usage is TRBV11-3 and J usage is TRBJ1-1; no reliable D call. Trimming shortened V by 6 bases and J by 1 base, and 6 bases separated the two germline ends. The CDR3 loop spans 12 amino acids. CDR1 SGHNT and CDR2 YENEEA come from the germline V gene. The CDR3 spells CASRNRNTEAFF. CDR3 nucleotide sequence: TGTGCCAGCAGAAATCGGAACACTGAAGCTTTCTTT. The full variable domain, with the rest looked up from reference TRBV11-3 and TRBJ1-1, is EAGVVQSPRYKIIEKKQPVAFWCNPISGHNTLYWYLQNLGQGPELLIRYENEEAVDDSQLPKDRFSAERLKGVDSTLKIQPAELGDSAVYLCASRNRNTEAFFGQGTRLTVV.

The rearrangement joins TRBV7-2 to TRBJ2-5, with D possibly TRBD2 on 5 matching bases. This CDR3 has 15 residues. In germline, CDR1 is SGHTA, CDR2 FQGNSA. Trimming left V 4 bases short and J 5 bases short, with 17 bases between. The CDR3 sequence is CASSSGRTRGETQYF. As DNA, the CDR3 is TGTGCCAGCAGCTCTGGACGAACCCGAGGGGAGACCCAGTACTTC.

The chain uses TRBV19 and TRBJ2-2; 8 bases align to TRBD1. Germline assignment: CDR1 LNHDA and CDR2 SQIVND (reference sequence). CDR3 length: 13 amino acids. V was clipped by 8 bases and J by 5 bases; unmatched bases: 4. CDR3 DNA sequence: TGTGCCAGTCGGGACAGGCGAACCGGGGAGCTGTTTTTT. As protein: CASRDRRTGELFF.

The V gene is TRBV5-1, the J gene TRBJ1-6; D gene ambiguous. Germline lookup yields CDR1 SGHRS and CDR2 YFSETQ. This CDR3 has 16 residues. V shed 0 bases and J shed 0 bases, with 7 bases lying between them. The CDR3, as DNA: TGCGCCAGCAGCTTGGGAGCATACTCCTATAATTCACCCCTCCACTTT. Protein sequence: CASSLGAYSYNSPLHF.

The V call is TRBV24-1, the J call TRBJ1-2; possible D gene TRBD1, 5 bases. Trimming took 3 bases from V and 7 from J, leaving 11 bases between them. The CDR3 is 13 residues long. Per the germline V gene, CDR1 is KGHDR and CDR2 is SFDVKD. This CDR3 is CATSDPWGVGYTF. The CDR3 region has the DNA TGTGCCACCAGTGATCCCTGGGGGGTTGGCTACACCTTC.

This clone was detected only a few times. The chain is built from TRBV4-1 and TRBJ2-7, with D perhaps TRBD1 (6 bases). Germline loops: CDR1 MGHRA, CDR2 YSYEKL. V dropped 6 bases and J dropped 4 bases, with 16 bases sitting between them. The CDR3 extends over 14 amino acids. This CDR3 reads CASSTGTNPYEQYF. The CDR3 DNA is TGCGCCAGCAGTACCGGGACAAACCCTTACGAGCAGTACTTC.

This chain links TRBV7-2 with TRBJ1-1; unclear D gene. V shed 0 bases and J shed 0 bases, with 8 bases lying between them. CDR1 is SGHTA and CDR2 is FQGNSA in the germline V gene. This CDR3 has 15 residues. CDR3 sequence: CASSLARVLNTEAFF. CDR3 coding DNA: TGTGCCAGCAGCTTAGCACGAGTCCTGAACACTGAAGCTTTCTTT.

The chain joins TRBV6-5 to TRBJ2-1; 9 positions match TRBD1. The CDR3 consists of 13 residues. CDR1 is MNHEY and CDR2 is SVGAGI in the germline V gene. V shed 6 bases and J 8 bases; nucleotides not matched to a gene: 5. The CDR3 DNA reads TGTGCCAGCAGAAGGGACAGGGATTATGAGCAGTTCTTC. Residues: CASRRDRDYEQFF.

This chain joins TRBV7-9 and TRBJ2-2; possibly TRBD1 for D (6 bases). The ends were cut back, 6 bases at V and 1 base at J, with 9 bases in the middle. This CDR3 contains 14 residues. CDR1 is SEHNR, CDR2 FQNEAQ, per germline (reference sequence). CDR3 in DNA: TGTGCCAGCAGTACAGGGTGGAACACCGGGGAGCTGTTTTTT. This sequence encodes CASSTGWNTGELFF. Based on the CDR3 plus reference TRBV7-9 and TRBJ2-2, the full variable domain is DTGVSQNPRHKITKRGQNVTFRCDPISEHNRLYWYRQTLGQGPEFLTYFQNEAQLEKSRLLSDRFSAERPKGSFSTLEIQRTEQGDSAMYLCASSTGWNTGELFFGEGSRLTVL.

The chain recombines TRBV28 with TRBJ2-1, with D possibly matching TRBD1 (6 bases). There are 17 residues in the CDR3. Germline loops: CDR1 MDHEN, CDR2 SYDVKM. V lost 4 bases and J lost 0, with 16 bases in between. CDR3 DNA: TGTGCCAGCAGTTCCCAGGGACAACTGAGCTCCTACAATGAGCAGTTCTTC. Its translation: CASSSQGQLSSYNEQFF.

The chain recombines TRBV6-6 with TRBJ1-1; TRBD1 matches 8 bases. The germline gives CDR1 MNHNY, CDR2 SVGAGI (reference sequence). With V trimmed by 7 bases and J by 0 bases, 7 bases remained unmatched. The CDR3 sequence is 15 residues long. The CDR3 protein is CASMPGTGMNTEAFF. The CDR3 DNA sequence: TGTGCCAGCATGCCCGGGACAGGTATGAACACTGAAGCTTTCTTT.

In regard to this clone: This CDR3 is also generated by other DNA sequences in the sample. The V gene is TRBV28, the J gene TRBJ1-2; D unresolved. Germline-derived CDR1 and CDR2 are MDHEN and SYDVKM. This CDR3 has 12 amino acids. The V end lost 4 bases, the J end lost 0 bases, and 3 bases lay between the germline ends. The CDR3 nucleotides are TGTGCCAGCAGTTCGTCTAACTATGGCTACACCTTC. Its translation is CASSSSNYGYTF.

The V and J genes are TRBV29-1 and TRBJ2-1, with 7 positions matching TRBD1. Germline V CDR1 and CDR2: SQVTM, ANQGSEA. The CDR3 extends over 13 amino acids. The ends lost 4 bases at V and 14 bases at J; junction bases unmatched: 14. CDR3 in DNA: TGCAGCGTTGGGCAAACAGGGGCCCCCGGGGAGTTCTTC. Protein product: CSVGQTGAPGEFF.

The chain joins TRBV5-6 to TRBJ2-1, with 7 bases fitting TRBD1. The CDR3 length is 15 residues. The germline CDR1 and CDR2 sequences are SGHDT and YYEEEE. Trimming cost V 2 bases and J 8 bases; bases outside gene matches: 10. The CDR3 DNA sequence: TGTGCCAGCAGCTTCCAATCAGACAGGGACGATGAGCAGTTCTTC. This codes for CASSFQSDRDDEQFF.

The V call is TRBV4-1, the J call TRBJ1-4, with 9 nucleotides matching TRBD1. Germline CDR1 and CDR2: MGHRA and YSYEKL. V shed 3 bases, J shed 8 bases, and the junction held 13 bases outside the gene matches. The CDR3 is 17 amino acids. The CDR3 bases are TGCGCCAGCAGCCACCCCCCGGCGCGGACAGGGGTGGAAAAACTGTTTTTT. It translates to CASSHPPARTGVEKLFF.

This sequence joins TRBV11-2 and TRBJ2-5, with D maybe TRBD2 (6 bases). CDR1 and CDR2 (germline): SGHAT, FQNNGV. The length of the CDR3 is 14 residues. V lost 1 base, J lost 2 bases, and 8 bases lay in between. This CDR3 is CASSLVEGQETQYF. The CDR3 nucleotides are TGTGCCAGCAGCTTAGTGGAGGGGCAAGAGACCCAGTACTTC.

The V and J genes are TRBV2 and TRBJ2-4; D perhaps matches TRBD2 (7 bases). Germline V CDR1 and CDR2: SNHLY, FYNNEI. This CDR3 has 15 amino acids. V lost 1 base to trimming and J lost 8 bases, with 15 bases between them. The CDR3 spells CASSEVGGGLHIQYF. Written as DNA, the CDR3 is TGTGCCAGCAGTGAAGTAGGGGGGGGCTTACACATTCAGTACTTC. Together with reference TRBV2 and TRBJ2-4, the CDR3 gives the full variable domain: EPEVTQTPSHQVTQMGQEVILRCVPISNHLYFYWYRQILGQKVEFLVSFYNNEISEKSEIFDDQFSVERPDGSNFTLKIRSTKLEDSAMYFCASSEVGGGLHIQYFGAGTRLSVL.

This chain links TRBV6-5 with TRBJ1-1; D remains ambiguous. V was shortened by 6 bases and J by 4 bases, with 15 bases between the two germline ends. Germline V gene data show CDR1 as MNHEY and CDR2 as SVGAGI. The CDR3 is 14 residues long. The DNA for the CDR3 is TGTGCCAGCAGCCTTTCCGGGGTTGGCACTGAAGCTTTCTTT. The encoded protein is CASSLSGVGTEAFF.

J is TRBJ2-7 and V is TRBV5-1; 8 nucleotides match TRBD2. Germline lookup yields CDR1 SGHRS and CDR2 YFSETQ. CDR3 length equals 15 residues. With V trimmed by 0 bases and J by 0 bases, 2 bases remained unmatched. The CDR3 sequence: CASSLVAGPSYEQYF. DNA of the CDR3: TGCGCCAGCAGCTTGGTAGCGGGGCCCTCCTACGAGCAGTACTTC.

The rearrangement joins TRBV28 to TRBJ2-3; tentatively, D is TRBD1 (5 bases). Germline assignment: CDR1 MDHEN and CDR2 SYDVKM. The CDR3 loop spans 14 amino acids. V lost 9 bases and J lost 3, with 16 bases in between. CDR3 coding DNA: TGTGCCAGTGGCCAGGGATGGGGAACAGATACGCAGTATTTT. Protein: CASGQGWGTDTQYF.

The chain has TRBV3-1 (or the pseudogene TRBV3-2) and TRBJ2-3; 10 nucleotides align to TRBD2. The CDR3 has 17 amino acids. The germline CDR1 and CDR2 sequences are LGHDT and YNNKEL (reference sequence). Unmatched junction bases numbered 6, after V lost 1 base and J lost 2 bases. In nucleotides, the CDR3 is TGTGCCAGCAGCCAAGGGGCTAGCGGGGGTCTCACAGATACGCAGTATTTT. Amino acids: CASSQGASGGLTDTQYF.

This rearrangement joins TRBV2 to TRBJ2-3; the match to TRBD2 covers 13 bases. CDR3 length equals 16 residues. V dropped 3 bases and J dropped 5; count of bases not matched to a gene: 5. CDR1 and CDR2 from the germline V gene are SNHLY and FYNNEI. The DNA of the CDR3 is TGTGCCAGCAGTGACCCCGGGACTAGCGGGATAGATACGCAGTATTTT. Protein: CASSDPGTSGIDTQYF.